The present TCR beta chain was sequenced within a study of blood T cell repertoires in COVID-19. Study information: Collection of acute and convalescent COVID-19 samples took place in the United States, Italy and Spain. T cells, B-cell-depleted T cells, or PBMCs supplied cDNA or gDNA.

V was pared by 4 bases and J by 8 bases, with 10 bases between. This CDR3 has 13 residues. CDR1 SGHKS and CDR2 YYEKEE come from the germline V gene (reference sequence). Per the original data handling: The assay estimated nucleated cells by amplifying reference gene primers. The repertoire was sequenced with immunoSEQ multiplex PCR; TCRdb's copy has only in-frame clones and lacks some. The V and J calls and clone size come from that table; D and trimming were worked out from the DNA. The sample includes fewer than 200,000 clones, around 82% of them seen just once. The rearrangement joins TRBV5-5 to TRBJ1-6; unclear D gene. The receptor's source is a man aged 60-69 years who had recovered from COVID-19. The sequenced sample was peripheral blood. As DNA, the CDR3 is TGTGCCAGCAGCCCCGAGATGGATTCACCCCTCCACTTT. Its protein product is CASSPEMDSPLHF.